This passage covers 5 T cell receptor beta chains from one sample sequenced in a study of T-cell reconstitution after alpha-beta-depleted transplantation in children. Unique molecular identifiers were incorporated into the prepared TCRbeta library. Via MiXCR, TCRdb re-called the PCR reads, giving one row per CDR3 protein. This table holds about 500,000 distinct CDR3 sequences, about 30% found once. Here the sequenced sample was PBMCs from the stem cell graft donor, taken from the stem cell graft. The receptors shown here come from a human donor who donated a stem cell graft to a child with aplastic anemia.

This sequence joins TRBV9 and TRBJ2-1; TRBD2 matches 11 bases. Germline V gene lookup returns CDR1 SGDLS and CDR2 YYNGEE. CDR3 size: 17 residues. J gave up 3 bases and V 0 bases, and 5 bases lay outside the gene matches. DNA of the CDR3: TGTGCCAGCAGCGTAGTAGCGGGAGGGCCCAACTACAATGAGCAGTTCTTC. It codes for CASSVVAGGPNYNEQFF.

This clonotype was recorded a few times. This chain joins TRBV18 and TRBJ1-1, with 10 bases lining up with TRBD1. The CDR3 is 15 residues long. V shed 8 bases and J 5 bases; nucleotides not matched to a gene: 11. Germline V gene sequence: CDR1 KGHSH, CDR2 LQKENI. This CDR3 reads CASTGQGVGDTEAFF. DNA of the CDR3: TGTGCCAGCACCGGACAGGGGGTAGGAGATACTGAAGCTTTCTTT.

This clonotype has a handful of counts. CDR3 in DNA: TGTGCCAGCAGCGAGAGGGGACTAGCGGGAGACAATGAGCAGTTCTTC. Translating gives CASSERGLAGDNEQFF. The V gene is TRBV9, the J gene TRBJ2-1, with TRBD2 identical over 14 bases. V lost 3 bases, J lost 5 bases, and 4 bases stayed unmatched. Germline CDR1 SGDLS, CDR2 YYNGEE. This CDR3 is built from 16 residues.

The chain uses TRBV12-3 or TRBV12-4 and TRBJ2-7; tentatively, D is TRBD1 (6 bases). The ends were cut back, 0 bases at V and 4 bases at J, with 10 bases in the middle. The CDR3 sequence is 14 residues long. CDR3 region: CASSLAGQRYEQYF. The DNA for the CDR3 is TGTGCCAGCAGTTTAGCTGGACAGCGTTACGAGCAGTACTTC.

The sample holds a few counts of this clonotype. This sequence joins TRBV11-2 and TRBJ2-1; D is unresolved. CDR1 and CDR2 from the germline V gene are SGHAT and FQNNGV. The CDR3 is 18 amino acids. V was pared by 1 base and J by 0 bases, with 16 bases between. The CDR3 loop reads CASSLGTTSLYSYNEQFF. CDR3 nucleotides: TGTGCCAGCAGCTTAGGTACTACCAGTCTCTACTCCTACAATGAGCAGTTCTTC.